This T cell receptor (beta chain) was identified in a study of cytomegalovirus exposure and HLA in healthy donors. Study overall: The Caucasian-associated ancestry cluster held 65% to 85% of roughly 400 genotyped donors. Findings and limits, study-wide: TRBV6-2, TRBV6-3 and some other V segments were unresolvable in 87-base-pair reads.

The PCR used 60 Vbeta and 13 Jbeta primers. The method was immunoSEQ multiplex PCR; TCRdb's version includes in-frame clones alone and lacks a portion of them. The data contain about 92,000 clones, roughly 70% of them seen just once; the ten biggest clones take up about 2.9%. This clone was counted a few times. As yet, its antigen is unknown. CDR1 LNHDA and CDR2 SQIVND come from the germline V gene (reference sequence). Trimming removed 4 bases from V and 3 bases from J, with 9 bases in between. The CDR3 is 13 residues long. At sampling all donors were nominally healthy, likely with unrecorded immune exposures.

Material: PBMCs. The TCR sequence derives from a man over 45 in good health and CMV-seronegative. The chain links TRBV19 to TRBJ1-1; D not certain. The CDR3 protein is CASSRHRDTEAFF. The CDR3 coding sequence is TGTGCCAGTAGTAGGCACCGGGACACTGAAGCTTTCTTT.